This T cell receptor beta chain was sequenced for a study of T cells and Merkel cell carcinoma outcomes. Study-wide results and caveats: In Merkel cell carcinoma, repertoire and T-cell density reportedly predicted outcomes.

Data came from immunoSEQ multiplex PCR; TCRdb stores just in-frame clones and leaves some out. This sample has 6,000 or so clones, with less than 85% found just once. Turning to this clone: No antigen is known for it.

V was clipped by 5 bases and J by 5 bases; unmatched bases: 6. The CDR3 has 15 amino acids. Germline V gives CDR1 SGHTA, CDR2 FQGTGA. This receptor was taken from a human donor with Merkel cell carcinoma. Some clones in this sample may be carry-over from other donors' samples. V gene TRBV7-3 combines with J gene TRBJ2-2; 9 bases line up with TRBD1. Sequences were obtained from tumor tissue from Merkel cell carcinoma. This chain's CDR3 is CASSRDRVGTGELFF. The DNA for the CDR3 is TGTGCCAGCAGCAGGGACAGGGTTGGGACCGGGGAGCTGTTTTTT. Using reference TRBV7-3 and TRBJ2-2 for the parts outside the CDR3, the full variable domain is GAGVSQTPSNKVTEKGKYVELRCDPISGHTALYWYRQSLGQGPEFLIYFQGTGAADDSGLPNDRFFAVRPEGSVSTLKIQRTERGDSAVYLCASSRDRVGTGELFFGEGSRLTVL.